This T cell receptor beta chain is from a study of OX40 agonist ivuxolimab in advanced cancers. Study context: Those enrolled were roughly 80% male, with a mean age of approximately 60 years and ages from about 20 to 79.

Details on this clone: Its specificity is unknown.

Assay: immunoSEQ multiplex PCR; the TCRdb copy retains only in-frame clones and omits some. The sample holds more than 95,000 clones; over 85% are singletons and the top ten take 0.7% to 1%. Study-wide results and caveats: Expanded clones belonging to CD8+ T cells outnumbered, on average, those of CD4+.

This sample comprised CD4+ or CD8+ T cells sorted from blood, obtained in a trial of the OX40 agonist ivuxolimab. The receptor comes from an adult with an advanced solid tumor such as melanoma, head and neck, liver or kidney cancer.

In DNA form, the CDR3 reads TGTGCCAGCAGTTTGGTTACTAGCGGTGCCTTTGGCACAGATACGCAGTATTTT. This codes for CASSLVTSGAFGTDTQYF. The chain uses TRBV28 and TRBJ2-3, with 8 nucleotides matching TRBD2. The trim removed 3 bases at V and 1 base at J, leaving 12 bases unmatched. This CDR3 contains 18 residues. Germline V lookup: CDR1 MDHEN, CDR2 SYDVKM.